These 9 T cell receptor beta chains share one sample of origin, sequenced in a study of T cell responses to AZD1222 COVID-19 vaccine. The data were produced by immunoSEQ multiplex PCR, yet TCRdb's version contains in-frame clones alone and is incomplete. The sample includes 150,000 to 200,000 clones, more than 80% seen only once; the top ten take approximately 4%. Sequencing was performed on peripheral blood, taken 28 days after the second dose of the MenACWY control vaccine. These TCRs come from an adult who received the MenACWY meningococcal vaccine as a control.

J is TRBJ2-3 and V is TRBV7-8; tentatively, D is TRBD1 (5 bases). The CDR3 extends over 13 amino acids. Per germline, CDR1 SGHVS and CDR2 FQNEAQ. Trimming pared 1 base from V and 8 bases from J, leaving 10 bases between. The CDR3 is CASSLEYQGTQYF. The CDR3 DNA follows: TGTGCCAGCAGCTTAGAGTATCAGGGTACGCAGTATTTT.

This sequence joins TRBV29-1 and TRBJ1-2, with D perhaps TRBD1 (5 bases). Germline CDR1 SQVTM, CDR2 ANQGSEA. The V and J ends lost 4 bases and 11 bases respectively, with 14 bases between them. The CDR3 is made up of 11 amino acids. The CDR3 loop reads CSVAWQGQYTF. As DNA, the CDR3 is TGCAGCGTTGCCTGGCAGGGCCAATACACCTTC.

J is TRBJ2-1 and V is TRBV2; tentatively, D is TRBD2 (5 bases). Trimming stripped 6 bases from V and 9 bases from J, with 18 bases between. CDR3 length equals 14 residues. Germline V gene sequence: CDR1 SNHLY, CDR2 FYNNEI. Here the CDR3 reads CASRPTSGVGEQFF. The CDR3 nucleotides read TGTGCCAGCAGACCTACCTCCGGGGTTGGTGAGCAGTTCTTC. The whole variable domain, filled in from reference TRBV2 and TRBJ2-1, reads EPEVTQTPSHQVTQMGQEVILRCVPISNHLYFYWYRQILGQKVEFLVSFYNNEISEKSEIFDDQFSVERPDGSNFTLKIRSTKLEDSAMYFCASRPTSGVGEQFFGPGTRLTVL.

The chain combines TRBV4-3 with TRBJ1-1; D gene ambiguous. CDR3 size: 16 residues. The germline V and J ends were trimmed by 1 base and 1 base, with 13 bases remaining between them. Germline assignment: CDR1 LGHNA and CDR2 YSLEER. The CDR3 sequence: CASSQGVLGQNTEAFF. CDR3 DNA sequence: TGCGCCAGCAGCCAAGGGGTCCTCGGTCAGAACACTGAAGCTTTCTTT.

In DNA, the CDR3 is TGTGCCAGCAGCGGGGGCGGGGTCCAAGAGACCCAGTACTTC. Translating gives CASSGGGVQETQYF. This chain uses TRBV9 with TRBJ2-5, with D maybe TRBD2 (6 bases). CDR3 length: 14 residues. Germline V gives CDR1 SGDLS, CDR2 YYNGEE. The V end was cut by 3 bases, the J end by 1 base, with 10 bases between.

V gene TRBV18 combines with J gene TRBJ1-1; a possible D gene is TRBD1 (6 bases). The ends were cut back, 3 bases at V and 0 bases at J, with 17 bases in the middle. The CDR3 extends over 17 amino acids. CDR1 is KGHSH and CDR2 is LQKENI in the germline V gene. CDR3 nucleotide sequence: TGTGCCAGCTCACCTTATCAGAACGGGGGCATGAACACTGAAGCTTTCTTT. Translated: CASSPYQNGGMNTEAFF. Full variable domain (missing parts from reference TRBV18 and TRBJ1-1): NAGVMQNPRHLVRRRGQEARLRCSPMKGHSHVYWYRQLPEEGLKFMVYLQKENIIDESGMPKERFSAEFPKEGPSILRIQQVVRGDSAAYFCASSPYQNGGMNTEAFFGQGTRLTVV.

The chain joins TRBV21-1 to TRBJ2-7; the table's D call of TRBD2 was not tested on the DNA. TRBV21-1 is a listed pseudogene. The CDR3 sequence is 14 residues long. DNA of the CDR3: TGTGCCAGCAGCGATCCCGTGAAGCACTACGAGCAGTACTTC. It yields the protein CASSDPVKHYEQYF.

The chain couples TRBV28 to TRBJ2-2, with a possible D match to TRBD1 (6 bases). CDR1 and CDR2 from the germline V gene are MDHEN and SYDVKM. The CDR3 is made up of 14 amino acids. V lost 3 bases to trimming and J lost 6 bases, with 11 bases between them. The CDR3 DNA follows: TGTGCCAGCAGTTTCCAGGGGCGCTCCGGGGAGCTGTTTTTT. It specifies CASSFQGRSGELFF.

The gene calls are TRBV7-2 and TRBJ2-7; D unclear. The V gene lost 1 base and the J gene lost 0 bases, with 10 bases spanning the gap. The CDR3 has 15 amino acids. Germline CDR1 and CDR2: SGHTA and FQGNSA. CDR3 bases: TGTGCCAGCAGCTTAGGGGCAGAATACTCCTACGAGCAGTACTTC. It translates to CASSLGAEYSYEQYF.